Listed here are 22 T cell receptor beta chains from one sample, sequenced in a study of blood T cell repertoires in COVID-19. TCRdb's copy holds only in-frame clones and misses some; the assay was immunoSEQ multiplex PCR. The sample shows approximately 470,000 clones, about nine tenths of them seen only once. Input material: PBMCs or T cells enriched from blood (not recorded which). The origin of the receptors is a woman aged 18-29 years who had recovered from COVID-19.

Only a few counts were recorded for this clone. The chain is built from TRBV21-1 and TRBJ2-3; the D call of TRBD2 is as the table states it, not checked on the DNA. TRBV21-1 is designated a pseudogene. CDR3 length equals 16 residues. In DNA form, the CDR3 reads TGTGCCAGCAGCAGAAGGAGCGGGGGGTATGAAGATACGCAGTATTTT. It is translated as CASSRRSGGYEDTQYF.

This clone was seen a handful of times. The CDR3 nucleotides read TGCGCCAGCAGCCAAGAAGGTGGTGCGGGGTACAATGAGCAGTTCTTC. This gives the protein CASSQEGGAGYNEQFF. The chain couples TRBV4-1 to TRBJ2-1, with TRBD2 as a possible D gene (6 bases). V was clipped by 0 bases and J by 4 bases, with 13 bases between them. Germline CDR1 is MGHRA and CDR2 is YSYEKL. The CDR3 sequence is 16 residues long.

The DNA of the CDR3 is TGCAGACCGGGAGGAGGGTACGGCTACACCTTC. Its translation: CRPGGGYGYTF. This chain connects TRBV20-1 to TRBJ1-2, with D hard to call. This CDR3 comprises 11 residues. The germline V gene has CDR1 DFQATT and CDR2 SNEGSKA (reference sequence).

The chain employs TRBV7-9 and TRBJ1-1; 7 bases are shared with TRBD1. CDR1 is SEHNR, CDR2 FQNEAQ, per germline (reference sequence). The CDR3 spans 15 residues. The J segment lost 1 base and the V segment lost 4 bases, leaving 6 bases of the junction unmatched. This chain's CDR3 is CASSSTDRANTEAFF. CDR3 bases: TGTGCCAGCAGCTCAACTGACAGGGCGAACACTGAAGCTTTCTTT.

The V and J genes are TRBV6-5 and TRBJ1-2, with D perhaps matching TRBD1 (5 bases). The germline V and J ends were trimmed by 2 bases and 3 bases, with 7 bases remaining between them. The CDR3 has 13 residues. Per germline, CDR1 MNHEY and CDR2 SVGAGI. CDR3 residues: CASSYAQDYGYTF. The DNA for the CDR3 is TGTGCCAGCAGTTACGCACAGGACTATGGCTACACCTTC.

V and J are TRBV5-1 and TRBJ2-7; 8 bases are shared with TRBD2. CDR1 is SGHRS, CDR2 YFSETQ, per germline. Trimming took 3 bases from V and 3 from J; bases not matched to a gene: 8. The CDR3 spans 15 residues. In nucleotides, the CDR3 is TGCGCCAGCAGCTCACTAGCGGCGGCTAACTACGAGCAGTACTTC. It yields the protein CASSSLAAANYEQYF.

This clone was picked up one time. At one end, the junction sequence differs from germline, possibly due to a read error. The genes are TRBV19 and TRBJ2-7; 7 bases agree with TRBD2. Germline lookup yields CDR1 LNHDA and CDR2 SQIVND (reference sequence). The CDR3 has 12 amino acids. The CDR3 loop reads CASSTGEGFRNF. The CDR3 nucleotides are TGTGCCAGTAGTACTGGGGAGGGCTTCCGAAACTTC.

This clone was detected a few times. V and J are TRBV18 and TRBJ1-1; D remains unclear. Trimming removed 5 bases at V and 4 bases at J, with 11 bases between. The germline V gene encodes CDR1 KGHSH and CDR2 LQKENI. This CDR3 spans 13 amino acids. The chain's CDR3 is CASSGLEFTEAFF. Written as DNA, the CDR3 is TGTGCCAGCTCAGGCCTGGAGTTCACTGAAGCTTTCTTT. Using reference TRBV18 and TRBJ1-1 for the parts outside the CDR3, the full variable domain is NAGVMQNPRHLVRRRGQEARLRCSPMKGHSHVYWYRQLPEEGLKFMVYLQKENIIDESGMPKERFSAEFPKEGPSILRIQQVVRGDSAAYFCASSGLEFTEAFFGQGTRLTVV.

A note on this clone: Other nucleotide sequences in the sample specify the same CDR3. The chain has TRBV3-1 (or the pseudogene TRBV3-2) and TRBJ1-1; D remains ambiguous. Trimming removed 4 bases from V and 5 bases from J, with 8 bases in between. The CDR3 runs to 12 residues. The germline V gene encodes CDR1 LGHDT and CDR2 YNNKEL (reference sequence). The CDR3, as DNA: TGTGCCAGCAGCCTTCGCGGGACTGAAGCTTTCTTT. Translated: CASSLRGTEAFF.

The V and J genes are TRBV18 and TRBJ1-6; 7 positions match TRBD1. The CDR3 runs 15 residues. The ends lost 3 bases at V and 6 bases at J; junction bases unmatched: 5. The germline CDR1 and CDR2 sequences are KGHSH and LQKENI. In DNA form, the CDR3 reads TGTGCCAGCTCACCCATCGACAGGGCTAATTCACCCCTCCACTTT. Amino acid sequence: CASSPIDRANSPLHF.

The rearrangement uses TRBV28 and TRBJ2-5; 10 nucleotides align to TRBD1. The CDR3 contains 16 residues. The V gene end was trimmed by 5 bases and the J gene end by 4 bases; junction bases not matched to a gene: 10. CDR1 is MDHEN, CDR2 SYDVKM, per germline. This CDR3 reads CASSLLLTGGAETQYF. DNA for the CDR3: TGTGCCAGCAGTCTTCTTCTGACAGGGGGCGCAGAGACCCAGTACTTC.

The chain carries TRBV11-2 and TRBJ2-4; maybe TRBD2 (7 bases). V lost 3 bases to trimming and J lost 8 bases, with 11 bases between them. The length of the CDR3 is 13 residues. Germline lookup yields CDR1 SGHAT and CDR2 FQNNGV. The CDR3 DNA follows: TGTGCCAGCAGCTTTGAGGGGGGGGACATTCAGTACTTC. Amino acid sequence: CASSFEGGDIQYF. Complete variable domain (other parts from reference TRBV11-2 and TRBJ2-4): EAGVAQSPRYKIIEKRQSVAFWCNPISGHATLYWYQQILGQGPKLLIQFQNNGVVDDSQLPKDRFSAERLKGVDSTLKIQPAKLEDSAVYLCASSFEGGDIQYFGAGTRLSVL.

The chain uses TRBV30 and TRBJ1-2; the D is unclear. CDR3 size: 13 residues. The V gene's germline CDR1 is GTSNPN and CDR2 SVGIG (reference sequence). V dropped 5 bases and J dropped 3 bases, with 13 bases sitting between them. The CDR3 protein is CAWRMTRDYGYTF. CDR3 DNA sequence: TGTGCCTGGCGAATGACGAGGGACTATGGCTACACCTTC.

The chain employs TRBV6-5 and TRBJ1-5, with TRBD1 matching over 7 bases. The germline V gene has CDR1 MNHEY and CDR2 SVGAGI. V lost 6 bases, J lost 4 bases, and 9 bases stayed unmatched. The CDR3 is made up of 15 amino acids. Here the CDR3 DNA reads TGTGCCAGCAGACCCCCTCGGGACAGAAATCAGCCCCAGCATTTT. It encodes CASRPPRDRNQPQHF.

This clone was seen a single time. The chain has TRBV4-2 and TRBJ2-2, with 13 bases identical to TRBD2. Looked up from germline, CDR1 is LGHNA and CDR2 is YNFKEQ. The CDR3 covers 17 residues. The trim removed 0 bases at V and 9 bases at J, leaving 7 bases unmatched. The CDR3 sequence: CASSQEVGGLAGWELFF. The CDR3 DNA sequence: TGTGCCAGCAGCCAAGAGGTGGGGGGACTAGCGGGGTGGGAGCTGTTTTTT.

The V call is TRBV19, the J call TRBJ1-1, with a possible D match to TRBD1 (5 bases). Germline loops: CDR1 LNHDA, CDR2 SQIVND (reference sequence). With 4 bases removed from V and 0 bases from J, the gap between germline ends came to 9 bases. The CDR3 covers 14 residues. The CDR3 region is CASSTTDLNTEAFF. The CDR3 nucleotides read TGTGCCAGTAGTACGACAGACTTGAACACTGAAGCTTTCTTT.

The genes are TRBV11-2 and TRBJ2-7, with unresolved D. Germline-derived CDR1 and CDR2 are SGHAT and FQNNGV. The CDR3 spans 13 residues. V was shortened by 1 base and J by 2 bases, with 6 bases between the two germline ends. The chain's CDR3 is CASSLGSAYEQYF. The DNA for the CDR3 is TGTGCCAGCAGCTTAGGATCAGCCTACGAGCAGTACTTC.

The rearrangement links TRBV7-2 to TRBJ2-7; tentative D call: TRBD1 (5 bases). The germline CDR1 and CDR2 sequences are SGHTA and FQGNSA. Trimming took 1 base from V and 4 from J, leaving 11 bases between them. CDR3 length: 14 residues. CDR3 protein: CASSLEAGMYEQYF. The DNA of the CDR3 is TGTGCCAGCAGCTTAGAAGCAGGGATGTACGAGCAGTACTTC.

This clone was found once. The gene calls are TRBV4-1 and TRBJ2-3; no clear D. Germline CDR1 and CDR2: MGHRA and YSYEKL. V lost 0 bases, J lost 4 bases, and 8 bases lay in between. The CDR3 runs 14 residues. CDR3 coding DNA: TGCGCCAGCAGCCAAGAAAGAAGCTCAGATACGCAGTATTTT. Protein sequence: CASSQERSSDTQYF.

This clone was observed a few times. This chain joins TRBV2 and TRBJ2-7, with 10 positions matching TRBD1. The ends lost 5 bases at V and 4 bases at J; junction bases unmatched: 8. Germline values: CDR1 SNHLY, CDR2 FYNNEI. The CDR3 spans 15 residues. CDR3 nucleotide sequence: TGTGCCAGCAGTCGCCGGGGACAGGGGCTGTACGAGCAGTACTTC. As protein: CASSRRGQGLYEQYF.

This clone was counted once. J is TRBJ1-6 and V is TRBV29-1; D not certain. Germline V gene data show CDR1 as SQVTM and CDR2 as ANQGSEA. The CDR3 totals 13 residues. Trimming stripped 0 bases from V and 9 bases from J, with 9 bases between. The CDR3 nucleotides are TGCAGCGTTGAAGATGGACTAGGTTCACCCCTCCACTTT. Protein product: CSVEDGLGSPLHF.

This CDR3 is CASSPTQISSGNTIYF. The CDR3 DNA reads TGTGCCAGCTCACCAACCCAGATCAGCTCTGGAAACACCATATATTTT. V and J are TRBV18 and TRBJ1-3; no clear D gene. V shed 2 bases and J shed 0 bases, with 11 bases lying between them. CDR3 length: 16 amino acids. Germline loops: CDR1 KGHSH, CDR2 LQKENI.